This T cell receptor (beta chain) was obtained from a study of read filtering for tumor transcriptome and immune sequencing. As for the study in general: Revised staging placed about 8 patients in R-ISS I, approximately 16 in II, more than five in III. After DNase treatment, RNA was made into whole-transcriptome libraries.

In this sample, this clonotype turned up many times. From around 0.4 ug of RNA, a library with molecular barcoded alpha/delta and beta/gamma adaptors was made. TCRdb re-analysed the reads in MiXCR, keeping a single row per CDR3 protein. The data show around 130,000 distinct CDR3 sequences, 13% seen once. Deletions cut 0 bases from V and 4 bases from J, with 15 bases between. The CDR3 totals 15 residues. Germline V gene lookup returns CDR1 DFQATT and CDR2 SNEGSKA (reference sequence). This receptor was taken from a donor at least 40 years old with multiple myeloma. Sequenced input: a population of CD138-negative cells sorted from bone marrow. The chain combines TRBV20-1 with TRBJ1-2, with D possibly TRBD1 on 5 matching bases. CDR3: CSAREGAGTLYGYTF. CDR3 nucleotides: TGCAGTGCTAGAGAGGGCGCGGGGACTCTCTATGGCTACACCTTC.